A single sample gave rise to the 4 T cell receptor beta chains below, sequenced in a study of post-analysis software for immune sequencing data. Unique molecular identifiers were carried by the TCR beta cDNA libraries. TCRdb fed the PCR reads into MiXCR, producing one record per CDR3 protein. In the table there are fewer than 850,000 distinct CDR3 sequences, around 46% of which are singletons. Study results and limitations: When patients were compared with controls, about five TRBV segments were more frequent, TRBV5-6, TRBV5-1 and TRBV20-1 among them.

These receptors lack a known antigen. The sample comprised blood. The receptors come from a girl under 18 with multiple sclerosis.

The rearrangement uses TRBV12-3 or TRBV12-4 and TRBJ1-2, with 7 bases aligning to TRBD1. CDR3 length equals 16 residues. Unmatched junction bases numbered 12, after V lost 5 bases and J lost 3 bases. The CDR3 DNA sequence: TGTGCCAGCAGTGAAACAGGGGCCCAGACCTACTATGGCTACACCTTC. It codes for CASSETGAQTYYGYTF.

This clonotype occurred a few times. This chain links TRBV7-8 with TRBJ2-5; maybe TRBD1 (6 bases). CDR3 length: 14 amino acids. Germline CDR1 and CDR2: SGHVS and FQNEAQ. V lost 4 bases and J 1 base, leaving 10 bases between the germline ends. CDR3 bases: TGTGCCAGCAGCTCAGGACAGTTCCAAGAGACCCAGTACTTC. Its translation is CASSSGQFQETQYF.

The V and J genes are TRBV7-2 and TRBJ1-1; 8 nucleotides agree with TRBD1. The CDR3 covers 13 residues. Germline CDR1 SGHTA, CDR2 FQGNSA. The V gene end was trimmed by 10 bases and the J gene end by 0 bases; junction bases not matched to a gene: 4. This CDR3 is CATRTGLNTEAFF. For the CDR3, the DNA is TGTGCCACCCGGACAGGGTTGAACACTGAAGCTTTCTTT.

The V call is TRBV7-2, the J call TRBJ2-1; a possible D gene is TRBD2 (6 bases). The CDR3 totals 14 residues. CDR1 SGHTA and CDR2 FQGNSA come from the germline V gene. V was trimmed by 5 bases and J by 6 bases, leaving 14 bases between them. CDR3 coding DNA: TGTGCCAGCAGCCAAAGGAGGGGATCCAATGAGCAGTTCTTC. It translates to CASSQRRGSNEQFF.